This T cell receptor beta chain was sequenced during a study of shared clonotypes between healthy human individuals. Study-wide points: Estimated richness values were generally larger in naive subsets than in memory subsets. The study drew on few donors, limiting represented genetic and exposure-history diversity. Against clonotypes common to all four donors, non-shared ones had lower generation probabilities.

The germline V gene has CDR1 SEHNR and CDR2 FQNEAQ (reference sequence). The CDR3 is 16 residues long. Unmatched junction bases numbered 10, after V lost 5 bases and J lost 2 bases. Only in-frame clones appear in the TCRdb table, and some are missing; sequencing was by immunoSEQ multiplex PCR. The sample comprises 2 million to 2.5 million clones, under 97% of which are singletons, and around 0.13% rests with the top ten. As concerns this clone: Its cognate antigen is unknown.

There were no recent acute infections or vaccinations among the donors, who were healthy HIV-negative adults. The sample comprised naive CD4+ T cells sorted from blood. Sample subset: CD45RA+ positively selected. The sequence came from a man between 18 and 29 years old in good health. The chain is built from TRBV7-9 and TRBJ2-5; 8 nucleotides line up with TRBD2. CDR3 sequence reads: CASSRGAGGHQETQYF. CDR3 nucleotide sequence: TGTGCCAGCAGCCGAGGGGCGGGGGGCCATCAAGAGACCCAGTACTTC.